This T cell receptor (beta chain) comes out of a study of post-analysis software for immune sequencing data. Study outcomes and limitations: For normalized Chao1 diversity, multiple sclerosis patients scored significantly lower than controls did. Five TRBV segments were significantly more frequent in patients than in controls. TRBV5-6, TRBV5-1 and TRBV20-1 were among these segments.

Germline V CDR1 and CDR2: DFQATT, SNEGSKA (reference sequence). Germline trimming cut 4 bases from V and 5 bases from J; bases unmatched to any gene: 9. The CDR3 sequence is 14 residues long. Many counts were recorded for this clonotype. What it binds is unknown. Included in the TCR beta cDNA libraries were unique molecular identifiers. T cells numbering about 0.85 to 10 million yielded cDNA molecules that totaled about 500,000. TCRdb reprocessed the PCR reads via MiXCR and lists one record per CDR3 protein. The table lists a few hundred thousand distinct CDR3 sequences, 35% to 40% of them singletons. The rearrangement joins TRBV20-1 to TRBJ2-5, with 8 positions matching TRBD1. This receptor was obtained from a girl between 5 and 17 years old with multiple sclerosis. Material: blood. Here the CDR3 reads CSAKWTGTRETQYF. The CDR3 nucleotides read TGCAGTGCTAAATGGACAGGGACTCGGGAGACCCAGTACTTC.